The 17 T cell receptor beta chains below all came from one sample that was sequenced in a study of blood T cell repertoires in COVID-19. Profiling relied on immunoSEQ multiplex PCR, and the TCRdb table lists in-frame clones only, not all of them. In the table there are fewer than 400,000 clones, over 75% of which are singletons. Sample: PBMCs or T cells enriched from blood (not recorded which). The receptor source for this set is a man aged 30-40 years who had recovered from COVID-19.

CDR3 coding DNA: TGTGCCAGCTCACCAATTGGCGGGTCCTACAATGAGCAGTTCTTC. It translates to CASSPIGGSYNEQFF. V gene TRBV18 combines with J gene TRBJ2-1; D is possibly TRBD2 (5 bases). With 2 bases removed from V and 1 base from J, the gap between germline ends came to 9 bases. Germline CDR1 reads KGHSH; CDR2 reads LQKENI. The CDR3 contains 15 residues.

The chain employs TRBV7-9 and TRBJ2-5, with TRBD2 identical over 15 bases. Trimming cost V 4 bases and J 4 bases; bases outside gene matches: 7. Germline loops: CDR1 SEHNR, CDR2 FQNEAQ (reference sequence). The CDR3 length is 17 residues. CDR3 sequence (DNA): TGTGCCAGCAGCTCTGGACTAGCGGGGGGGCTTAGAGAGACCCAGTACTTC. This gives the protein CASSSGLAGGLRETQYF.

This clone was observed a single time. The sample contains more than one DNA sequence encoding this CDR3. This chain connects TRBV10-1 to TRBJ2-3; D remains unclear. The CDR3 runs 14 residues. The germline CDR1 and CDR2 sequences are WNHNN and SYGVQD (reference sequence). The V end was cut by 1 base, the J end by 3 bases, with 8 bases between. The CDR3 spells CASSELAVTDTQYF. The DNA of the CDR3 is TGCGCCAGCAGTGAGTTAGCTGTGACAGATACGCAGTATTTT.

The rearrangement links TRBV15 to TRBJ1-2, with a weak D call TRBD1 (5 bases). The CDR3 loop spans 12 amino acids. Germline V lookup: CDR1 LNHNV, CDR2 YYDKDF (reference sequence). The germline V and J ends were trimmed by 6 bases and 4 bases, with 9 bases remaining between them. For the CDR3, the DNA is TGTGCCACCAGGGACATGATCTATGGCTACACCTTC. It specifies CATRDMIYGYTF.

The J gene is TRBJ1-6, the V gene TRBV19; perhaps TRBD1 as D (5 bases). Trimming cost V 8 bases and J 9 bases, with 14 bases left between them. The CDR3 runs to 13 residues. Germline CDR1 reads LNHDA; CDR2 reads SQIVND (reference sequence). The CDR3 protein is CASAGTGGSPLHF. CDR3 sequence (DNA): TGTGCCAGTGCGGGGACGGGTGGTTCACCCCTCCACTTT.

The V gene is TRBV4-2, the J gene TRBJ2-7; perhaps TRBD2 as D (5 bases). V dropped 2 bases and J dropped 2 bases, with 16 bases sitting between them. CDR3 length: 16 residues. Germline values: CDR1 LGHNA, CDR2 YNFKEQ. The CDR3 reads CASSQSRAETTYEQYF. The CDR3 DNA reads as TGTGCCAGCAGCCAATCGCGAGCGGAGACCACCTACGAGCAGTACTTC.

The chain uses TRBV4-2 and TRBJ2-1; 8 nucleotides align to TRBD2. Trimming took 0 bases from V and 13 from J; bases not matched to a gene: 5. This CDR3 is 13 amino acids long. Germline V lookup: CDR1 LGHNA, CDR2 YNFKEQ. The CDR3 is CASSQDVAGGQFF. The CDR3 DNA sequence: TGTGCCAGCAGCCAAGATGTCGCGGGGGGTCAGTTCTTC.

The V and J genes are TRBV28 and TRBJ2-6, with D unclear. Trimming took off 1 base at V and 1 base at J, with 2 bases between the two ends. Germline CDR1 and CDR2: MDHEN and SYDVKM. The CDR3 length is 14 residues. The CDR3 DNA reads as TGTGCCAGCAGTTTATCTTCTGGGGCCAACGTCCTGACTTTC. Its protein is CASSLSSGANVLTF.

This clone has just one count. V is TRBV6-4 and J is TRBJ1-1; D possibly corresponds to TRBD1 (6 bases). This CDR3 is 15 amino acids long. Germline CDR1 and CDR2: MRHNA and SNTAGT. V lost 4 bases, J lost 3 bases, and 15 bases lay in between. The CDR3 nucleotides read TGTGCCAGCAGTGTTACAGGGTATGCGGACACTGAAGCTTTCTTT. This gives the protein CASSVTGYADTEAFF.

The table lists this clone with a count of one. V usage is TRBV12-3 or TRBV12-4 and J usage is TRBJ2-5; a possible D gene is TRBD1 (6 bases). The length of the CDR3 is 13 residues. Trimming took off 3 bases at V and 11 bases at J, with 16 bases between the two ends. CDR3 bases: TGTGCCAGCAGTTTGGGGGCGCGAAGATCTCAGTACTTC. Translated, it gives CASSLGARRSQYF.

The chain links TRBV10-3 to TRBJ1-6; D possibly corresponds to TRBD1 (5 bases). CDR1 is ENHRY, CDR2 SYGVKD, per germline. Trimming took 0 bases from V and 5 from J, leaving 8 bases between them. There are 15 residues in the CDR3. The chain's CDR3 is CAISESKGNNSPLHF. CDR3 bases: TGTGCCATCAGTGAGTCGAAGGGGAATAATTCACCCCTCCACTTT.

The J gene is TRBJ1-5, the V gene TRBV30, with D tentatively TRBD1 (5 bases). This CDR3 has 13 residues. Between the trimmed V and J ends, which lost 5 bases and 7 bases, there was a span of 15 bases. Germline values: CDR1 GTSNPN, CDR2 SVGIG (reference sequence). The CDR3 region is CAWSRGSGQPQHF. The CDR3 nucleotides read TGTGCCTGGTCTCGGGGGTCCGGCCAGCCCCAGCATTTT.

CDR3 amino acids: CASSTSLAGGPDTQYF. CDR3 DNA: TGTGCCAGCAGTACCTCACTAGCGGGGGGGCCAGATACGCAGTATTTT. This sequence joins TRBV6-4 and TRBJ2-3; 13 bases match TRBD2. Germline V lookup: CDR1 MRHNA, CDR2 SNTAGT. This CDR3 is built from 16 residues. Losses at the gene ends were 5 bases for V and 4 bases for J; bases not matched to a gene: 6.

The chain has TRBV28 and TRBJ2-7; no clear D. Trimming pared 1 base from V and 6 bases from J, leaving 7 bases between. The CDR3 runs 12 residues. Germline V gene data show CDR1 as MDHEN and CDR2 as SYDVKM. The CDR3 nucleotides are TGTGCCAGCAGTTTATCCCCTATCGAGCAGTACTTC. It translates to CASSLSPIEQYF.

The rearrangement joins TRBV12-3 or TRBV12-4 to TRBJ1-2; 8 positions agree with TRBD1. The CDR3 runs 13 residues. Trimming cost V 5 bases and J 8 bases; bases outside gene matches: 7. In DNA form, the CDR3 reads TGTGCCAGCAGTACCCGGACAGGGAACGGCTACACCTTC. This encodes CASSTRTGNGYTF.

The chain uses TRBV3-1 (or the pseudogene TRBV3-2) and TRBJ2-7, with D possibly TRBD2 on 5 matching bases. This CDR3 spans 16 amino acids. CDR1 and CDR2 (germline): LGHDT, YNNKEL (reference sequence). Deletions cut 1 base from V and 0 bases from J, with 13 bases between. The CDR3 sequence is CASSQVFGVRSYEQYF. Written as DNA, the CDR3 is TGTGCCAGCAGCCAAGTTTTCGGGGTTCGCTCCTACGAGCAGTACTTC.

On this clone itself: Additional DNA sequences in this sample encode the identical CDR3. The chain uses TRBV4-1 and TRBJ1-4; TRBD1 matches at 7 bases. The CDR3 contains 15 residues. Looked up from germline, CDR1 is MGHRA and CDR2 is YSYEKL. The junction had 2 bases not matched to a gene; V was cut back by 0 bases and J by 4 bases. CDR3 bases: TGCGCCAGCAGCCAAGAAGGGACAGTTAATGAAAAACTGTTTTTT. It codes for CASSQEGTVNEKLFF.